A selection of T cell receptor beta chains follows, all from one sample in a study of T cells expressing NK-cell markers. TCRdb reprocessed the 5' RACE reads and stores each CDR3 protein as one record, lacking DNA. The sample's table shows around 470,000 distinct CDR3 sequences. Sequenced input: blood T cells: a sorted CD56 or NKG2C T cell subset, CD4+ or CD8+ T cells, or bulk PBMC T cells (not recorded which). These receptor sequences come from a woman aged 45-65 years in good health. Both conserved end residues are part of each CDR3.

cdr3_aa | j_call | cdr3_length | v_call
CANPLSSGLGTEAFF | TRBJ1-1 | 15 | TRBV27
CASSYEGFVEQFF | TRBJ2-1 | 13 | TRBV6-6
CASSSSDGTLYGYTF | TRBJ1-2 | 15 | TRBV6-6
CASSHPRGVHPNLSYNEQFF | TRBJ2-1 | 20 | TRBV5-1
CASIPLIGEYGYTF | TRBJ1-2 | 14 | TRBV7-2
CSASQVSGTLGEQFF | TRBJ2-1 | 15 | TRBV20-1
CATSREIAGTSGNEQFF | TRBJ2-1 | 17 | TRBV15
CASSDGGLLNTGELFF | TRBJ2-2 | 16 | TRBV12-3/TRBV12-4
CASSLARFGGNYNEQFF | TRBJ2-1 | 17 | TRBV7-9
CSARTGGALGYTF | TRBJ1-2 | 13 | TRBV20-1
CASSLAQDRVTDTQYF | TRBJ2-3 | 16 | TRBV5-1
CASSPPGTSPYNEQFF | TRBJ2-1 | 16 | TRBV7-9
CATSDAGTSGRFYNEQFF | TRBJ2-1 | 18 | TRBV24-1
CATSDSGTAAFF | TRBJ1-1 | 12 | TRBV24-1
CASSGIGTSGRRETQYF | TRBJ2-5 | 17 | TRBV7-2
CASSLRSGNSPLHF | TRBJ1-6 | 14 | TRBV13
CASSIGSSGELFF | TRBJ2-2 | 13 | TRBV19
CASSRTGSGTDTQYF | TRBJ2-3 | 15 | TRBV3-1
CASSLILRTGSNTGELFF | TRBJ2-2 | 18 | TRBV5-1
CASSQGMVLNYGYTF | TRBJ1-2 | 15 | TRBV5-6
CASRPPGGLSYNEQFF | TRBJ2-1 | 16 | TRBV11-2
CASSFGGAPSGNEQFF | TRBJ2-1 | 16 | TRBV12-3/TRBV12-4
CASSQDPAFSTDTQYF | TRBJ2-3 | 16 | TRBV3-1
CAIRSGRGNEQFF | TRBJ2-1 | 13 | TRBV10-3
CASSLGRLAGVNGELFF | TRBJ2-2 | 17 | TRBV12-3/TRBV12-4
CASNGLAGEGEQFF | TRBJ2-1 | 14 | TRBV6-5
CASSAAREDIQYF | TRBJ2-4 | 13 | TRBV5-5
CASSQDRFTEAFF | TRBJ1-1 | 13 | TRBV14
CASRSDRLSSYNEQFF | TRBJ2-1 | 16 | TRBV12-3/TRBV12-4
CASSVSNEQFF | TRBJ2-1 | 11 | TRBV9
CASTRRGAFDSPLHF | TRBJ1-6 | 15 | TRBV7-9
CSARDYAGPRDTEAFF | TRBJ1-1 | 16 | TRBV20-1
CSVEVLAARTDTQYF | TRBJ2-3 | 15 | TRBV29-1
CASGIAGVTDTQYF | TRBJ2-3 | 14 | TRBV5-1
CATSDSGTGEKTQYF | TRBJ2-5 | 15 | TRBV24-1
CATSDSRGLSNQPQHF | TRBJ1-5 | 16 | TRBV24-1
CSAPVRDTSSNQPQHF | TRBJ1-5 | 16 | TRBV20-1
CASPPSRGGNEQYF | TRBJ2-7 | 14 | TRBV12-3/TRBV12-4
CASSKDGSRETQYF | TRBJ2-5 | 14 | TRBV19
CASNRAGQDEQFF | TRBJ2-1 | 13 | TRBV12-3/TRBV12-4
CASSPPLRLAVGGELFF | TRBJ2-2 | 17 | TRBV7-9
CAWSVGQFGQFF | TRBJ2-1 | 12 | TRBV30
CSTSTGEYEQYF | TRBJ2-7 | 12 | TRBV20-1
CSALRPVISTDTQYF | TRBJ2-3 | 15 | TRBV20-1
CSVGLASDTQYF | TRBJ2-3 | 12 | TRBV29-1
CASSTGTPLSGANVLTF | TRBJ2-6 | 17 | TRBV5-1
CASSPSGSIYNEQFF | TRBJ2-1 | 15 | TRBV6-6
CASSKRSRQYNEQFF | TRBJ2-1 | 15 | TRBV19
CASSPGGAGASRNEQFF | TRBJ2-1 | 17 | TRBV4-2
CASSAQALISTDTQYF | TRBJ2-3 | 16 | TRBV10-2
CSARDPSGSPGANVLTF | TRBJ2-6 | 17 | TRBV20-1
CASSLGAAGGVDEQFF | TRBJ2-1 | 16 | TRBV11-2
CSASPSGRINEQFF | TRBJ2-1 | 14 | TRBV20-1
CASSLDSVANTEAFF | TRBJ1-1 | 15 | TRBV27
CAWTPGQGIQETQYF | TRBJ2-5 | 15 | TRBV30